Below, 24 T cell receptor beta chains from the same sample are listed, as sequenced in a study of blood T cell repertoires in COVID-19. Assay used: immunoSEQ multiplex PCR; TCRdb lists only in-frame clones, some missing. The sample contains 25,000 to 30,000 clones, 80% to 90% of which appear only once. Specimen: peripheral blood. Receptors originate from a human donor in a cohort sampled during active COVID-19.

V is TRBV19 and J is TRBJ2-7; 9 nucleotides match TRBD1. V shed 6 bases and J 2 bases; nucleotides not matched to a gene: 5. The CDR3 is 14 amino acids. Looked up from germline, CDR1 is LNHDA and CDR2 is SQIVND (reference sequence). The CDR3 DNA reads TGTGCCAGTAGACCGGGACAGGGAACCTACGAGCAGTACTTC. It specifies CASRPGQGTYEQYF.

The V and J genes are TRBV4-1 and TRBJ1-1; 7 nucleotides match TRBD1. Germline loops: CDR1 MGHRA, CDR2 YSYEKL. The junction had 1 base not matched to a gene; V was cut back by 0 bases and J by 0 bases. The CDR3 contains 15 residues. The CDR3 is CASSQEGTVNTEAFF. The CDR3 nucleotides read TGCGCCAGCAGCCAAGAGGGGACAGTGAACACTGAAGCTTTCTTT.

This chain connects TRBV27 to TRBJ2-2; 12 positions match TRBD2. The germline gives CDR1 MNHEY, CDR2 SMNVEV (reference sequence). J gave up 1 base and V 2 bases, and 5 bases lay outside the gene matches. There are 18 residues in the CDR3. This CDR3 reads CASSLALLAGGNTGELFF. The CDR3 DNA is TGTGCCAGCAGTTTAGCCCTACTAGCGGGGGGGAACACCGGGGAGCTGTTTTTT.

The chain uses TRBV5-1 and TRBJ2-1; possibly TRBD2 for D (5 bases). The ends were cut back, 0 bases at V and 1 base at J, with 8 bases in the middle. Germline-derived CDR1 and CDR2 are SGHRS and YFSETQ. The CDR3 is 15 residues long. For the CDR3, the DNA is TGCGCCAGCAGCTTGGCCCGGGGATCCTACAATGAGCAGTTCTTC. Translated: CASSLARGSYNEQFF.

This clone has just one count. The chain employs TRBV7-2 and TRBJ1-5; possible D gene TRBD1, 5 bases. Per germline, CDR1 SGHTA and CDR2 FQGNSA. The V gene lost 1 base and the J gene lost 4 bases, with 11 bases spanning the gap. The CDR3 is 15 amino acids. The CDR3 here is CASSLGQSRNQPQHF. The CDR3 DNA follows: TGTGCCAGCAGCTTAGGACAGAGTCGTAATCAGCCCCAGCATTTT.

The rearrangement joins TRBV6-2 or TRBV6-3 to TRBJ1-1; D perhaps matches TRBD1 (6 bases). V lost 3 bases to trimming and J lost 0 bases, with 11 bases between them. This CDR3 contains 15 residues. Germline CDR1 and CDR2: MNHEY and SVGEGT. The CDR3: CASSYGGGMNTEAFF. The CDR3 DNA reads TGTGCCAGCAGTTATGGTGGGGGCATGAACACTGAAGCTTTCTTT.

This clone came up a few times. The chain is built from TRBV18 and TRBJ1-6, with TRBD1 identical over 7 bases. Germline V gives CDR1 KGHSH, CDR2 LQKENI. The junction had 4 bases not matched to a gene; V was cut back by 5 bases and J by 3 bases. The CDR3 is 15 residues long. The CDR3 DNA sequence: TGTGCCAGCTCAGAGACAGGGAACTATAATTCACCCCTCCACTTT. Its translation: CASSETGNYNSPLHF.

The V call is TRBV27, the J call TRBJ1-4; TRBD1 matches at 9 bases. Trimming removed 3 bases from V and 8 bases from J; junction bases left unmatched: 7. The CDR3 is made up of 15 amino acids. Germline V lookup: CDR1 MNHEY, CDR2 SMNVEV (reference sequence). The CDR3: CASSLSGTGHEKLFF. CDR3 nucleotides: TGTGCCAGCAGTTTGTCCGGGACAGGGCACGAAAAACTGTTTTTT.

CDR3 protein: CASSPGTGGDGYTF. As DNA, the CDR3 is TGTGCCAGCAGCCCAGGGACAGGGGGCGACGGCTACACCTTC. This chain joins TRBV7-3 and TRBJ1-2; 12 bases fit TRBD1. The CDR3 is 14 residues long. The junction had 6 bases not matched to a gene; V was cut back by 5 bases and J by 8 bases. The V gene's germline CDR1 is SGHTA and CDR2 FQGTGA.

The chain recombines TRBV7-8 with TRBJ2-1; D is unresolved. Trimming took 5 bases from V and 9 from J, leaving 14 bases between them. CDR1 SGHVS and CDR2 FQNEAQ come from the germline V gene. The CDR3 is made up of 13 amino acids. CDR3 sequence reads: CASSPELQSEQFF. In nucleotides, the CDR3 is TGTGCCAGCAGCCCCGAACTACAAAGTGAGCAGTTCTTC.

The genes are TRBV12-3 or TRBV12-4 and TRBJ2-7; D is uncertain. The CDR3 extends over 12 amino acids. Trimming shortened V by 6 bases and J by 5 bases, and 11 bases separated the two germline ends. CDR3 coding DNA: TGTGCCAGCAGATTCCGACTGAACGAGCAGTACTTC. Its protein product is CASRFRLNEQYF.

This chain connects TRBV27 to TRBJ1-5; D is ambiguous. V lost 3 bases, J lost 4 bases, and 7 bases lay in between. Germline V gene lookup returns CDR1 MNHEY and CDR2 SMNVEV (reference sequence). There are 13 residues in the CDR3. CDR3 in DNA: TGTGCCAGCAGTTTTGCGGGAAATCAGCCCCAGCATTTT. Translated: CASSFAGNQPQHF.

J is TRBJ2-7 and V is TRBV19, with 10 bases matching TRBD1. CDR1 and CDR2 from the germline V gene are LNHDA and SQIVND (reference sequence). This CDR3 region has 14 residues. The J segment lost 3 bases and the V segment lost 5 bases, leaving 4 bases of the junction unmatched. The CDR3 spells CASSSDRGLYEQYF. The CDR3 nucleotides are TGTGCCAGTAGTTCCGACAGGGGGCTCTACGAGCAGTACTTC.

The chain couples TRBV27 to TRBJ2-5; 9 bases line up with TRBD1. Germline V gives CDR1 MNHEY, CDR2 SMNVEV (reference sequence). With V trimmed by 6 bases and J by 5 bases, 10 bases remained unmatched. The length of the CDR3 is 15 residues. The CDR3 region has the DNA TGTGCCAGCAGCCCGGGACAGGGTACGCAGGAGACCCAGTACTTC. This codes for CASSPGQGTQETQYF.

CDR3 protein: CAWSGAPLASGTTDTQYF. The CDR3 DNA reads as TGTGCCTGGAGTGGGGCCCCCCTGGCTAGCGGGACCACAGATACGCAGTATTTT. The V call is TRBV30, the J call TRBJ2-3, with 9 bases aligning to TRBD2. CDR1 GTSNPN and CDR2 SVGIG come from the germline V gene (reference sequence). The CDR3 extends over 18 amino acids. The junction had 13 bases not matched to a gene; V was cut back by 1 base and J by 2 bases.

The chain combines TRBV7-2 with TRBJ2-7; TRBD2 aligns across 9 bases. With V trimmed by 1 base and J by 4 bases, 8 bases remained unmatched. CDR3 size: 16 residues. Germline CDR1 is SGHTA and CDR2 is FQGNSA. This CDR3 is CASSLGGGGVEYEQYF. The CDR3 coding sequence is TGTGCCAGCAGCTTAGGTGGCGGGGGGGTAGAGTACGAGCAGTACTTC.

The chain links TRBV3-1 (or the pseudogene TRBV3-2) to TRBJ2-1, with D possibly TRBD2 on 5 matching bases. The CDR3 consists of 16 residues. Trimming removed 5 bases at V and 3 bases at J, with 17 bases between. The germline V gene has CDR1 LGHDT and CDR2 YNNKEL (reference sequence). The CDR3 sequence is CASSGLAGAGYNEQFF. CDR3 DNA: TGTGCCAGCAGCGGGCTGGCGGGTGCCGGCTACAATGAGCAGTTCTTC.

The CDR3, as DNA: TGTGCCTGGAGCGCCTTGGACATGCTAAATCAGCCCCAGCATTTT. It yields the protein CAWSALDMLNQPQHF. J is TRBJ1-5 and V is TRBV30, with D maybe TRBD1 (5 bases). With 3 bases removed from V and 4 bases from J, the gap between germline ends came to 16 bases. The CDR3 is 15 residues long. Germline-derived CDR1 and CDR2 are GTSNPN and SVGIG (reference sequence). The full variable domain, its missing parts supplied by reference TRBV30 and TRBJ1-5, is SQTIHQWPATLVQPVGSPLSLECTVEGTSNPNLYWYRQAAGRGLQLLFYSVGIGQISSEVPQNLSASRPQDRQFILSSKKLLLSDSGFYLCAWSALDMLNQPQHFGDGTRLSIL.

V usage is TRBV28 and J usage is TRBJ1-4; perhaps TRBD1 as D (6 bases). Germline loops: CDR1 MDHEN, CDR2 SYDVKM. Trimming stripped 8 bases from V and 0 bases from J, with 13 bases between. This CDR3 region has 15 residues. CDR3: CASRGAAATNEKLFF. The CDR3 DNA reads as TGTGCCAGCCGGGGGGCAGCTGCAACTAATGAAAAACTGTTTTTT. Full variable domain (missing parts from reference TRBV28 and TRBJ1-4): DVKVTQSSRYLVKRTGEKVFLECVQDMDHENMFWYRQDPGLGLRLIYFSYDVKMKEKGDIPEGYSVSREKKERFSLILESASTNQTSMYLCASRGAAATNEKLFFGSGTQLSVL.

V is TRBV7-8 and J is TRBJ2-3; TRBD2 matches at 8 bases. The V gene end was trimmed by 4 bases and the J gene end by 0 bases; junction bases not matched to a gene: 12. The CDR3 loop spans 18 amino acids. Germline-derived CDR1 and CDR2 are SGHVS and FQNEAQ. CDR3 coding DNA: TGTGCCAGCAGCTACCTCGCTCTCGCGGGGGGCAGCACAGATACGCAGTATTTT. The encoded protein is CASSYLALAGGSTDTQYF.

This rearrangement joins TRBV25-1 to TRBJ2-4; tentatively, D is TRBD2 (6 bases). The CDR3 extends over 16 amino acids. The V and J ends lost 4 bases and 1 base respectively, with 14 bases between them. Germline CDR1 and CDR2: MGHDK and SYGVNS. The CDR3 nucleotides are TGTGCCAGCAGTGCCCCTGATGGAGGGGCCAAAAACATTCAGTACTTC. Its protein product is CASSAPDGGAKNIQYF.

This clone occurred once. This chain links TRBV7-3 with TRBJ1-2; TRBD1 aligns across 9 bases. The CDR3 extends over 14 amino acids. With V trimmed by 1 base and J by 10 bases, 7 bases remained unmatched. The germline CDR1 and CDR2 sequences are SGHTA and FQGTGA. Here the CDR3 reads CASSLMGQGGDYTF. The CDR3 coding sequence is TGTGCCAGCAGCTTAATGGGACAGGGTGGGGACTACACCTTC.

The J gene is TRBJ2-5, the V gene TRBV7-2; D perhaps matches TRBD1 (6 bases). CDR3 size: 14 residues. Germline CDR1 SGHTA, CDR2 FQGNSA. The ends were cut back, 6 bases at V and 1 base at J, with 12 bases in the middle. The CDR3 reads CASRSGTLQETQYF. The DNA for the CDR3 is TGTGCCAGCAGGTCCGGGACACTCCAAGAGACCCAGTACTTC.

This clone was observed a few times. In DNA form, the CDR3 reads TGCGCCAGCAGCCAGGGACTAGCGGGGGGCCTCTTGACGAACACCGGGGAGCTGTTTTTT. Translation gives CASSQGLAGGLLTNTGELFF. The chain couples TRBV5-1 to TRBJ2-2; 15 positions match TRBD2. This CDR3 has 20 residues. The J segment lost 0 bases and the V segment lost 4 bases, leaving 10 bases of the junction unmatched. Germline values: CDR1 SGHRS, CDR2 YFSETQ. Drawing the rest from reference TRBV5-1 and TRBJ2-2, the complete variable domain is KAGVTQTPRYLIKTRGQQVTLSCSPISGHRSVSWYQQTPGQGLQFLFEYFSETQRNKGNFPGRFSGRQFSNSRSEMNVSTLELGDSALYLCASSQGLAGGLLTNTGELFFGEGSRLTVL.